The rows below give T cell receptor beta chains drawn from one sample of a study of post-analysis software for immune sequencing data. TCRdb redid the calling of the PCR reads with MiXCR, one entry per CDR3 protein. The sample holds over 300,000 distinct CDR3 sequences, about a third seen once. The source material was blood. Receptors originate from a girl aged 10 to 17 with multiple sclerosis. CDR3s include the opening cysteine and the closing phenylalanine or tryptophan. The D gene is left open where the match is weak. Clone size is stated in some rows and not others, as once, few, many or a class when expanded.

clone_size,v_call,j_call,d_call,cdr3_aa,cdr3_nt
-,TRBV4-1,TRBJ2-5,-,CASSTLAYQETQYF,TGCGCCAGCAGCACGTTAGCGTACCAAGAGACCCAGTACTTC
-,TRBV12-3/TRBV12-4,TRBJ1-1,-,CASSVNPGTEAFF,TGTGCCAGCAGCGTGAACCCCGGGACTGAAGCTTTCTTT
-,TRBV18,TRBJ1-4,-,CASSAGTRNEKLFF,TGTGCCAGTTCGGCCGGGACACGAAATGAAAAACTGTTTTTT
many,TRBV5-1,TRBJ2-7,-,CASSLDPVGSEQYF,TGCGCCAGCAGCTTGGATCCAGTGGGCAGCGAGCAGTACTTC
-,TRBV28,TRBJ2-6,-,CASSLWGSQSGANVLTF,TGTGCCAGCAGTTTATGGGGCAGCCAGTCTGGGGCCAACGTCCTGACTTTC
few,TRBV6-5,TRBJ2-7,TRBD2,CASSYSLADYEQYF,TGTGCCAGCAGTTATTCACTAGCGGACTACGAGCAGTACTTC
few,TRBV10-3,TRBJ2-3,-,CAISESMRGTDTQYF,TGTGCCATCAGTGAGTCGATGCGGGGCACAGATACGCAGTATTTT
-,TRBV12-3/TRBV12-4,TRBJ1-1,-,CASSLSGGGRTIETFF,TGTGCCAGCAGTTTATCGGGAGGGGGGCGTACGATTGAAACTTTCTTT
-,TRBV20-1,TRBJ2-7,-,CSARGVGTRRPYEQYF,TGCAGTGCCCGGGGAGTTGGGACTCGGAGGCCCTACGAGCAGTACTTC
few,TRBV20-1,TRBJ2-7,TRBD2,CSAASSSGGTYEQYF,TGCAGTGCTGCATCTAGTAGCGGGGGTACCTACGAGCAGTACTTC
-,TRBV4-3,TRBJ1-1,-,CASSQDRRVSNTEAFF,TGCGCCAGCAGCCAAGACCGAAGGGTATCGAACACTGAAGCTTTCTTT
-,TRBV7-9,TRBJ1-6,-,CASSSRDGPGSPLHF,TGTGCCAGCAGCTCCCGGGACGGGCCGGGATCACCCCTCCACTTT
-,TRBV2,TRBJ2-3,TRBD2,CASSKTSGGGTDTQYF,TGTGCCAGCAGCAAAACTAGCGGAGGGGGAACAGATACGCAGTATTTT
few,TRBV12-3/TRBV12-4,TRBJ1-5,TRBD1,CASSPGQGFGQPQHF,TGTGCCAGCAGTCCGGGACAGGGATTTGGACAGCCCCAGCATTTT
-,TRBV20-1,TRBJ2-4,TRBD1,CSARGDRGRSIQYF,TGCAGTGCTAGAGGGGACAGGGGGAGAAGCATTCAGTACTTC
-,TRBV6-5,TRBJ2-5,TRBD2,CASRPSGGAGETQYF,TGTGCCAGCAGACCTTCCGGGGGGGCGGGAGAGACCCAGTACTTC
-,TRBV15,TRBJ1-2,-,CATSSRLAVNYGYTF,TGTGCCACCAGCTCCCGGTTGGCGGTTAACTATGGCTACACCTTC